This T cell receptor beta chain was recorded in a study of T-cell memory formation after mild COVID-19. J gave up 5 bases and V 5 bases, and 11 bases lay outside the gene matches. The CDR3 extends over 17 amino acids. MiXCR was run by TCRdb on the 5' RACE reads, yielding one entry per CDR3 protein. The sample lists some 450,000 distinct CDR3 sequences; around 20% were seen once. Sequences were obtained from PBMCs or a T cell subset sorted from them (not recorded which). The chain uses TRBV12-3 or TRBV12-4 and TRBJ2-5, with 13 bases lining up with TRBD2. This TCR was sampled from an adult woman who had mild COVID-19 (a few samples of this study predate the infection). Cell type and time point are not known. The CDR3 DNA reads as TGTGCCAGCAGTCTGACTCTTGGGACTAGCGGGATGGAGACCCAGTACTTC. Translation: CASSLTLGTSGMETQYF.